These 24 T cell receptor beta chains were all obtained from the same sample, sequenced in a study of blood T cell repertoires in COVID-19. TCRdb's copy holds only in-frame clones and misses some; the assay was immunoSEQ multiplex PCR. The sample includes some 140,000 clones, 70% to 85% of them seen just once. Sequenced: peripheral blood. Receptors originate from a woman older than 75 with acute or convalescent COVID-19.

The J gene is TRBJ1-1, the V gene TRBV14; tentative D call: TRBD1 (5 bases). CDR1 and CDR2 (germline): SGHDN, FVKESK. The V end lost 4 bases, the J end lost 1 base, and 19 bases lay between the germline ends. The CDR3 spans 17 residues. The CDR3 DNA reads TGTGCCAGCAGCCCAAGGGACTCCGGGTGGGGGAACACTGAAGCTTTCTTT. Its protein is CASSPRDSGWGNTEAFF.

The count of this clone is one. V usage is TRBV11-2 and J usage is TRBJ2-2, with 8 bases identical to TRBD1. The CDR3 totals 13 residues. The trim removed 3 bases at V and 6 bases at J, leaving 0 bases unmatched. CDR1 is SGHAT and CDR2 is FQNNGV in the germline V gene. CDR3 coding DNA: TGTGCCAGCAGCTTGACAGGGGCCGGGGAGCTGTTTTTT. Amino acids: CASSLTGAGELFF.

This chain links TRBV5-6 with TRBJ1-2, with a weak D call TRBD1 (5 bases). CDR1 is SGHDT, CDR2 YYEEEE, per germline. CDR3 length: 16 amino acids. The V gene lost 1 base and the J gene lost 1 base, with 14 bases spanning the gap. CDR3 sequence: CASSLKLDSHNYGYTF. DNA for the CDR3: TGTGCCAGCAGCTTGAAACTCGACAGCCATAACTATGGCTACACCTTC.

In its sample, this clone was seen once. V gene TRBV6-5 combines with J gene TRBJ1-1; D is ambiguous. CDR3 length: 14 residues. Trimming took off 7 bases at V and 1 base at J, with 13 bases between the two ends. CDR1 MNHEY and CDR2 SVGAGI come from the germline V gene. CDR3 amino acids: CASKGRDGNTEAFF. For the CDR3, the DNA is TGTGCCAGCAAAGGGAGGGATGGGAACACTGAAGCTTTCTTT.

This chain's CDR3 is CASSKMTGRTGELFF. In DNA, the CDR3 is TGTGCCAGCAGTAAGATGACAGGGCGGACCGGGGAGCTGTTTTTT. The chain recombines TRBV25-1 with TRBJ2-2; 7 bases match TRBD1. This CDR3 contains 15 residues. Germline assignment: CDR1 MGHDK and CDR2 SYGVNS. V lost 5 bases to trimming and J lost 5 bases; unmatched junction nucleotides: 8.

V and J are TRBV11-2 and TRBJ1-1; a possible D gene is TRBD1 (6 bases). From germline, CDR1 is SGHAT and CDR2 FQNNGV. The CDR3 is 14 amino acids. The germline V and J ends were trimmed by 7 bases and 0 bases, with 12 bases remaining between them. The CDR3 protein is CASKFGQLNTEAFF. CDR3 nucleotides: TGTGCCAGCAAGTTCGGACAGCTGAACACTGAAGCTTTCTTT.

This chain joins TRBV29-1 and TRBJ2-7, with 14 bases lining up with TRBD2. Germline values: CDR1 SQVTM, CDR2 ANQGSEA. The V segment lost 6 bases and the J segment 0 bases; nucleotides outside the gene matches: 4. This CDR3 contains 15 residues. The CDR3 coding sequence is TGCAGCGTGGGACTAGCGGGGGTTGCCTCCTACGAGCAGTACTTC. This translates into CSVGLAGVASYEQYF.

The chain employs TRBV20-1 and TRBJ2-5; tentative D call: TRBD2 (5 bases). The germline V gene encodes CDR1 DFQATT and CDR2 SNEGSKA (reference sequence). The CDR3 contains 14 residues. With 3 bases removed from V and 7 bases from J, the gap between germline ends came to 18 bases. In DNA, the CDR3 is TGCAGTGCTAGTGGGGAAGGCTTCAGCGGGACCCAGTACTTC. This gives the protein CSASGEGFSGTQYF.

V gene TRBV5-1 combines with J gene TRBJ1-2; tentative D call: TRBD1 (6 bases). V was cut by 4 bases and J by 8 bases, with 21 bases left in between. The CDR3 consists of 15 residues. Germline V gives CDR1 SGHRS, CDR2 YFSETQ. CDR3 DNA sequence: TGCGCCAGCAGCCTGGGGGGGCCCTCAGGCGAAGGCTACACCTTC. Translating it yields CASSLGGPSGEGYTF. The entire variable domain, with the rest obtained from reference TRBV5-1 and TRBJ1-2, is as follows: KAGVTQTPRYLIKTRGQQVTLSCSPISGHRSVSWYQQTPGQGLQFLFEYFSETQRNKGNFPGRFSGRQFSNSRSEMNVSTLELGDSALYLCASSLGGPSGEGYTFGSGTRLTVV.

The chain couples TRBV3-1 (or the pseudogene TRBV3-2) to TRBJ1-6; D gene unclear. Germline V lookup: CDR1 LGHDT, CDR2 YNNKEL (reference sequence). Trimming cost V 4 bases and J 2 bases, with 12 bases left between them. CDR3 length: 16 amino acids. The CDR3 DNA reads as TGTGCCAGCAGCCCCACCTCGGGGACCTATAATTCACCCCTCCACTTT. This codes for CASSPTSGTYNSPLHF.

This rearrangement joins TRBV19 to TRBJ2-7; D may be TRBD1 (6 bases). With 7 bases removed from V and 2 bases from J, the gap between germline ends came to 12 bases. CDR3 length: 13 amino acids. Germline CDR1 LNHDA, CDR2 SQIVND (reference sequence). The CDR3 region is CASKNRATYEQYF. The CDR3 nucleotides are TGTGCCAGTAAGAACAGGGCCACCTACGAGCAGTACTTC.

The rearrangement uses TRBV12-3 or TRBV12-4 and TRBJ1-2; maybe TRBD1 (6 bases). The ends were cut back, 6 bases at V and 4 bases at J, with 9 bases in the middle. This CDR3 spans 12 amino acids. CDR3 sequence (DNA): TGTGCCAGCAGCAAGACAGGCTATGGCTACACCTTC. Translation gives CASSKTGYGYTF.

This chain joins TRBV7-9 and TRBJ1-1, with 11 positions matching TRBD1. The CDR3 runs 12 residues. After removal of 5 bases from V and 11 bases from J, the junction contained 4 bases not matched to a gene. Germline CDR1 is SEHNR and CDR2 is FQNEAQ (reference sequence). In DNA form, the CDR3 reads TGTGCCAGCAGCCACCGGGACAGGGGGGCTTTCTTT. It specifies CASSHRDRGAFF. The full variable domain, in which reference TRBV7-9 and TRBJ1-1 provide the parts outside the CDR3, is DTGVSQNPRHKITKRGQNVTFRCDPISEHNRLYWYRQTLGQGPEFLTYFQNEAQLEKSRLLSDRFSAERPKGSFSTLEIQRTEQGDSAMYLCASSHRDRGAFFGQGTRLTVV.

The V call is TRBV27, the J call TRBJ1-3; D is uncertain. V gave up 7 bases and J gave up 0 bases, with 10 bases separating them. The CDR3 has 14 amino acids. CDR1 and CDR2 (germline): MNHEY, SMNVEV (reference sequence). The CDR3 is CASKVYSSGNTIYF. CDR3 nucleotide sequence: TGTGCCAGCAAGGTCTACAGCTCTGGAAACACCATATATTTT.

This chain uses TRBV2 with TRBJ2-4, with D hard to call. CDR1 and CDR2 (germline): SNHLY, FYNNEI. V was trimmed by 7 bases and J by 6 bases, leaving 10 bases between them. This CDR3 has 12 residues. The CDR3 sequence: CASTSTGNIQYF. The CDR3 nucleotides are TGTGCCAGCACCAGTACGGGAAACATTCAGTACTTC.

The gene calls are TRBV7-9 and TRBJ1-2; the D is unclear. This CDR3 comprises 15 residues. Between the trimmed V and J ends, which lost 7 bases and 6 bases, there was a span of 21 bases. Germline loops: CDR1 SEHNR, CDR2 FQNEAQ (reference sequence). CDR3 in amino acids: CASIWVSGAGHGYTF. DNA for the CDR3: TGTGCCAGCATTTGGGTTTCTGGCGCAGGTCATGGCTACACCTTC.

The chain is built from TRBV3-1 (or the pseudogene TRBV3-2) and TRBJ2-3, with TRBD2 matching 12 bases. Germline V gives CDR1 LGHDT, CDR2 YNNKEL (reference sequence). With 0 bases clipped from V and 5 bases from J, the junction kept 6 bases outside the gene matches. The length of the CDR3 is 17 residues. CDR3 in amino acids: CASSQETSGGMGDTQYF. DNA of the CDR3: TGTGCCAGCAGCCAAGAGACTAGCGGGGGTATGGGAGATACGCAGTATTTT.

The rearrangement links TRBV2 to TRBJ2-7, with a possible D match to TRBD1 (5 bases). The CDR3 sequence is 13 residues long. The V gene lost 3 bases and the J gene lost 4 bases, with 10 bases spanning the gap. The germline gives CDR1 SNHLY, CDR2 FYNNEI. For the CDR3, the DNA is TGTGCCAGCAGTGACCAGGGAATGTACGAGCAGTACTTC. It encodes CASSDQGMYEQYF.

The chain is built from TRBV6-5 and TRBJ1-2; D remains unclear. Germline V gene data show CDR1 as MNHEY and CDR2 as SVGAGI. V dropped 4 bases and J dropped 5 bases, with 11 bases sitting between them. The CDR3 totals 13 residues. CDR3 sequence: CASSFSADYGYTF. For the CDR3, the DNA is TGTGCCAGCAGTTTCTCGGCGGATTATGGCTACACCTTC.

The rearrangement uses TRBV29-1 and TRBJ1-1; weak D call: TRBD1 (6 bases). Trimming removed 6 bases at V and 0 bases at J, with 17 bases between. CDR1 is SQVTM, CDR2 ANQGSEA, per germline. This CDR3 contains 15 residues. The DNA for the CDR3 is TGCAGCGTGGGAAAGGTAGGGGACATGAACACTGAAGCTTTCTTT. Its protein product is CSVGKVGDMNTEAFF.

This clone was detected a few times. The rearrangement uses TRBV9 and TRBJ2-5; 7 bases align to TRBD2. V dropped 8 bases and J dropped 0; count of bases not matched to a gene: 7. CDR1 is SGDLS, CDR2 YYNGEE, per germline. This CDR3 region has 14 residues. CDR3: CASSEGTNQETQYF. CDR3 coding DNA: TGTGCCAGTAGTGAGGGGACTAACCAAGAGACCCAGTACTTC.

This chain connects TRBV5-1 to TRBJ2-1; 8 bases line up with TRBD2. CDR3 length: 16 amino acids. J lost 3 bases, V lost 0 bases, and 5 bases had no gene match. Germline V gene data show CDR1 as SGHRS and CDR2 as YFSETQ. CDR3 amino acids: CASSLAPAGGYNEQFF. Here the CDR3 DNA reads TGCGCCAGCAGCTTGGCCCCGGCGGGGGGCTACAATGAGCAGTTCTTC.

This chain uses TRBV7-8 with TRBJ1-5, with D possibly TRBD1 on 5 matching bases. Trimming left V 0 bases short and J 7 bases short, with 13 bases between. The CDR3 loop spans 15 amino acids. Germline-derived CDR1 and CDR2 are SGHVS and FQNEAQ. The CDR3 nucleotides are TGTGCCAGCAGCTTAGCGCTCGGGGGGGAACAGCCCCAGCATTTT. Translated: CASSLALGGEQPQHF. Complete variable domain (other parts from reference TRBV7-8 and TRBJ1-5): GAGVSQSPRYKVAKRGQDVALRCDPISGHVSLFWYQQALGQGPEFLTYFQNEAQLDKSGLPSDRFFAERPEGSVSTLKIQRTQQEDSAVYLCASSLALGGEQPQHFGDGTRLSIL.

The chain is built from TRBV6-2 or TRBV6-3 and TRBJ1-5; the D gene is possibly TRBD1 (5 bases). Germline V gives CDR1 MNHEY, CDR2 SVGEGT. With 2 bases removed from V and 7 bases from J, the gap between germline ends came to 15 bases. CDR3 length equals 15 residues. The CDR3 here is CASSYTRTNSQPQHF. The DNA for the CDR3 is TGTGCCAGCAGTTACACCCGGACAAATTCCCAGCCCCAGCATTTT.